The text below deals with one T cell receptor (beta chain). Its antigen is not known. In the same sample, other DNA sequences code for this CDR3. The CDR3 consists of 12 residues. Deletions cut 3 bases from V and 3 bases from J, with 4 bases between. The data are from a study of Ad26.COV2.S vaccination and SARS-CoV-2 variants. Study results and limitations: Breadth and depth estimates from TCRs may understate total T cell responses.

Specified treatment: 15 to 20 received Ad26.COV2.S at low or high dose, single or two shots; several received placebo; per-sample allocation not given. The samples date from day 63 after the first vaccine or placebo injection. Clones were read by immunoSEQ multiplex PCR, and TCRdb kept only the in-frame ones, dropping some. The table has some 460,000 clones, 70% to 90% seen once; the top ten hold more than 1.5%. The chain links TRBV12-3 or TRBV12-4 to TRBJ2-3, with D hard to call. Sequenced material: peripheral blood, taken in a trial of Ad26.COV2.S vaccine versus placebo. This clonotype was obtained from a person aged 18-65 years who received the Ad26.COV2.S COVID-19 vaccine or a placebo. This chain's CDR3 is CASSLETDTQYF. CDR3 nucleotides: TGTGCCAGCAGTTTGGAGACAGATACGCAGTATTTT.